These 4 T cell receptor beta chains came from one sample sequenced in a study of Ad26.COV2.S vaccination and SARS-CoV-2 variants. The table came from immunoSEQ multiplex PCR; TCRdb's copy has only in-frame clones and leaves some out. The sample has about 410,000 clones, approximately 86% seen once; the top ten hold under 3.5%. Described treatment: roughly 20 received Ad26.COV2.S at low or high dose, single or two shots; about 5 received placebo; per-sample allocation not given. Samples were taken on day 63 after the first vaccine or placebo injection. The sample was peripheral blood, taken in a trial of Ad26.COV2.S vaccine versus placebo. Receptors were obtained from a person between 18 and 59 years old who received the Ad26.COV2.S COVID-19 vaccine or a placebo.

The chain employs TRBV10-2 and TRBJ1-3, with D uncertain. V was shortened by 7 bases and J by 0 bases, with 13 bases between the two germline ends. CDR1 is WSHSY, CDR2 SAAADI, per germline. The length of the CDR3 is 15 residues. The CDR3 here is CASKATGFSGNTIYF. DNA of the CDR3: TGCGCCAGCAAGGCAACGGGATTCTCTGGAAACACCATATATTTT.

In this sample, this clone turned up once. CDR3 sequence: CASMGISGNTIYF. CDR3 nucleotide sequence: TGTGCCAGCATGGGGATCTCTGGAAACACCATATATTTT. The V and J genes are TRBV2 and TRBJ1-3; D is ambiguous. V lost 7 bases and J lost 0, with 7 bases in between. Germline loops: CDR1 SNHLY, CDR2 FYNNEI. This CDR3 comprises 13 residues.

V is TRBV19 and J is TRBJ1-2; 8 bases fit TRBD1. The junction had 3 bases not matched to a gene; V was cut back by 1 base and J by 2 bases. This CDR3 region has 15 residues. In germline, CDR1 is LNHDA, CDR2 SQIVND (reference sequence). CDR3 sequence (DNA): TGTGCCAGTAGTATAGTTGGGACAGGAAACTATGGCTACACCTTC. It specifies CASSIVGTGNYGYTF.

V is TRBV2 and J is TRBJ1-2, with no clear D. Trimming stripped 6 bases from V and 5 bases from J, with 13 bases between. This CDR3 is built from 13 residues. Germline V lookup: CDR1 SNHLY, CDR2 FYNNEI. The CDR3 DNA reads TGTGCCAGCAGGAATAGGGTTCTTTATGGCTACACCTTC. Amino acid sequence: CASRNRVLYGYTF. The full variable domain, rest sourced from reference TRBV2 and TRBJ1-2, is EPEVTQTPSHQVTQMGQEVILRCVPISNHLYFYWYRQILGQKVEFLVSFYNNEISEKSEIFDDQFSVERPDGSNFTLKIRSTKLEDSAMYFCASRNRVLYGYTFGSGTRLTVV.